This T cell receptor (beta chain) was sequenced in a study of blood T cell repertoires in COVID-19. TCRdb's table, derived via immunoSEQ multiplex PCR, lists solely in-frame clones and lacks some. The table includes around 240,000 clones, more than 65% detected once. The trim removed 2 bases at V and 2 bases at J, leaving 8 bases unmatched. Germline CDR1 is GTSNPN and CDR2 is SVGIG (reference sequence). The CDR3 totals 16 residues. The chain is built from TRBV30 and TRBJ1-4; 7 bases align to TRBD1. The sample taken for sequencing was peripheral blood. This clonotype was obtained from a woman aged 40 to 55 who had recovered from COVID-19. CDR3 residues: CAWSTRWGQTNEKLFF. CDR3 in DNA: TGTGCCTGGAGTACTCGATGGGGACAGACTAATGAAAAACTGTTTTTT.